A selection of T cell receptor beta chains follows, all from one sample in a study of Ad26.COV2.S vaccination and SARS-CoV-2 variants. Assay used: immunoSEQ multiplex PCR; TCRdb lists only in-frame clones, some missing. The data show about 320,000 clones, approximately 86% seen once. Source: peripheral blood, taken in a trial of Ad26.COV2.S vaccine versus placebo. These receptor sequences come from a person aged 18-60 years who received the Ad26.COV2.S COVID-19 vaccine or a placebo. CDR3s include the opening cysteine and the closing phenylalanine or tryptophan. D genes are given only for firm matches.

d_call | cdr3_length | j_call | v_call | cdr3_nt | cdr3_aa
TRBD2 | 21 | TRBJ2-5 | TRBV7-3 | TGTGCCAGCAGTTGGCTGATGTGGGGACTAGCGGGGGCCAACGCCTCGGAGACCCAGTACTTC | CASSWLMWGLAGANASETQYF
TRBD1 | 15 | TRBJ1-1 | TRBV14 | TGTGCCAGCAGCCCCCTGGCGGGACAGGTCCAACGAGCTTTCTTT | CASSPLAGQVQRAFF
NA | 16 | TRBJ2-1 | TRBV5-1 | TGCGCCAGCAGCCCTTTCCAGGGGACCTCCTACAATGAGCAGTTCTTC | CASSPFQGTSYNEQFF
NA | 13 | TRBJ1-1 | TRBV7-2 | TGTGCCAGCAGCTTAGCATTGGGCACTGAAGCTTTCTTT | CASSLALGTEAFF
TRBD1 | 13 | TRBJ1-4 | TRBV27 | TGTGCCAGCACGGACAGGGTTAATGAAAAACTGTTTTTT | CASTDRVNEKLFF
NA | 13 | TRBJ1-6 | TRBV3-1/TRBV3-2 | TGTGCCAGCAGCCAAGGGGAAAATTCACCCCTCCACTTT | CASSQGENSPLHF
NA | 13 | TRBJ1-1 | TRBV12-3/TRBV12-4 | TGTGCCAGCACCTTGGTGGGGAACACTGAGGCTTTCTTT | CASTLVGNTEAFF
NA | 13 | TRBJ1-1 | TRBV5-4 | TGTGCCAGCAGTCCGGGGGGAAGGACTGAAGCTTTCTTT | CASSPGGRTEAFF
NA | 12 | TRBJ2-5 | TRBV30 | TGTGCCTGGGGGGGATTCCAAGAGACCCAGTACTTC | CAWGGFQETQYF
NA | 17 | TRBJ2-2 | TRBV3-1/TRBV3-2 | TGTGCCAGCAGCCCCCCTGGACAGCCCCCGAACACCGGGGAGCTGTTTTTT | CASSPPGQPPNTGELFF
NA | 15 | TRBJ1-5 | TRBV7-2 | TGTGCCAGCAGCTTAGAGTCGAATAGCAATCAGCCCCAGCATTTT | CASSLESNSNQPQHF